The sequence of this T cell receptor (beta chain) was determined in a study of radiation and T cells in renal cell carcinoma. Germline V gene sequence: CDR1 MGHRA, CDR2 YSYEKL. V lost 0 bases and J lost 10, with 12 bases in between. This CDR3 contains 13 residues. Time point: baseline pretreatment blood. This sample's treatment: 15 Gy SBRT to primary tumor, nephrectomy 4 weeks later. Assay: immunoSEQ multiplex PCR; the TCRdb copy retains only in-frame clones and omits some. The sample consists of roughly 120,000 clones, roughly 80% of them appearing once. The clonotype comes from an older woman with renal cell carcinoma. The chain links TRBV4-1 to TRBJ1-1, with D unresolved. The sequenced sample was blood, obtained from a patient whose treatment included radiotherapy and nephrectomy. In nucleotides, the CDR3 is TGCGCCAGCAGCCAAGATCGTCAGCGGGGAGCTTTCTTT. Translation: CASSQDRQRGAFF.